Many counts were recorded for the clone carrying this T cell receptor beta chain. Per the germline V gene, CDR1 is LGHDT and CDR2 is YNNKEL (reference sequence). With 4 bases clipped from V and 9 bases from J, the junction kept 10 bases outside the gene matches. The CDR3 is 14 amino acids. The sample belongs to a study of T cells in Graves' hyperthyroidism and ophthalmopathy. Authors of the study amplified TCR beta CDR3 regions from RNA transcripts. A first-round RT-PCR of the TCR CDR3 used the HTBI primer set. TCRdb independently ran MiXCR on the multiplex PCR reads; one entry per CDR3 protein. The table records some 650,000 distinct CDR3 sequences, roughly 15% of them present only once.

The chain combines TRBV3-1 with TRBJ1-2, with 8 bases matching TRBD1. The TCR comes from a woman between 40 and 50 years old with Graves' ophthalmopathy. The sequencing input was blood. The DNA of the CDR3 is TGTGCCAGCAGCCGATCCGGGGACAGGATGCGCTACACCTTC. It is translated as CASSRSGDRMRYTF.